This T cell receptor (beta chain) was found in a study of blood T cell repertoires in COVID-19. Looking at the study overall: The United States, Italy and Spain supplied acute and convalescent COVID-19 samples. From T cells, B-cell-depleted T cells, or PBMCs came the material, which was cDNA or gDNA.

How the authors handled the data: Reference gene primer amplification gave nucleated cell count estimates. The assay was immunoSEQ multiplex PCR, and TCRdb's table has in-frame clones only and misses some. That table furnishes V, J and clone size, whereas the DNA furnished D and trimming. The sample contains approximately 160,000 clones, roughly four fifths of which appear only once. The V and J ends lost 4 bases and 3 bases respectively, with 14 bases between them. This CDR3 contains 14 residues. CDR1 SGHDT and CDR2 YYEEEE come from the germline V gene. The chain joins TRBV5-6 to TRBJ2-7; TRBD1 is a possible D gene (6 bases). This clonotype originated in a man aged 65 to 79 who had recovered from COVID-19. Sequencing used peripheral blood. The CDR3 coding sequence is TGTGCCAGCAGCGCCGGGACACGAATCTACGAGCAGTACTTC. As protein: CASSAGTRIYEQYF.